This passage covers 2 T cell receptor beta chains from one sample sequenced in a study of T-cell memory formation after mild COVID-19. TCRdb re-analysed the 5' RACE reads in MiXCR, keeping a single row per CDR3 protein. The sample holds roughly 250,000 distinct CDR3 sequences; 16% are singletons and the top ten take 22%. The sequencing sample was made of PBMCs or a T cell subset sorted from them (not recorded which). These receptors were obtained from a man between 18 and 29 years old who had mild COVID-19 (a few samples of this study predate the infection). Cell type and time point are not known.

Ten or more counts support this clonotype. The chain links TRBV20-1 to TRBJ1-2; D not resolved. Trimming shortened V by 7 bases and J by 2 bases, and 14 bases separated the two germline ends. This CDR3 spans 13 amino acids. CDR1 is DFQATT and CDR2 is SNEGSKA in the germline V gene (reference sequence). Here the CDR3 DNA reads TGCAGTGTTCCCGGGGTTTACAACTATGGCTACACCTTC. Its translation is CSVPGVYNYGYTF.

This chain links TRBV5-1 with TRBJ2-5; unclear D gene. CDR3 size: 13 residues. Germline assignment: CDR1 SGHRS and CDR2 YFSETQ. V shed 0 bases and J shed 5 bases, with 8 bases lying between them. The CDR3 sequence: CASSLGEVETQYF. The DNA of the CDR3 is TGCGCCAGCAGCTTGGGTGAGGTGGAGACCCAGTACTTC.